Listed here is a single T cell receptor (beta chain). In the original workflow: The assay estimated nucleated cells by amplifying reference gene primers. The repertoire was sequenced with immunoSEQ multiplex PCR; TCRdb's copy has only in-frame clones and lacks some. D and trimming come from the DNA, and the V and J calls and clone size come from that table. The sample includes roughly 140,000 clones, more than 70% seen only once; the top ten take about 5%. The data were taken from a study of blood T cell repertoires in COVID-19. Study background: Samples representing acute and convalescent COVID-19 were sourced from the United States, Italy and Spain. T cells, B-cell-depleted T cells, or PBMCs provided the cDNA or gDNA that served as material.

The CDR3 totals 14 residues. V lost 7 bases and J lost 7, with 18 bases in between. The germline gives CDR1 SGDLS, CDR2 YYNGEE. This sequence was found in a woman in her fifties or sixties with acute or convalescent COVID-19. J is TRBJ1-5 and V is TRBV9; possibly TRBD1 for D (6 bases). The source material was peripheral blood. The CDR3 is CASGRGSQGQPQHF. The CDR3 DNA follows: TGTGCCAGCGGGAGGGGGTCGCAGGGACAGCCCCAGCATTTT.